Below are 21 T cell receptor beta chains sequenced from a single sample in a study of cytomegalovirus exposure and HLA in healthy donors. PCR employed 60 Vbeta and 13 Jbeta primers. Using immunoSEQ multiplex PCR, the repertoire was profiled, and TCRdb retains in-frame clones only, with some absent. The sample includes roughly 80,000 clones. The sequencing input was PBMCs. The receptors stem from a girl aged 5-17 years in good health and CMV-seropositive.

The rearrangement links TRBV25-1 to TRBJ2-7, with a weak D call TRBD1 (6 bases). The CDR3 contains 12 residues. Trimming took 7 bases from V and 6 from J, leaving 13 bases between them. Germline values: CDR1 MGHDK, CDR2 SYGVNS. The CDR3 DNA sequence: TGTGCCAGCACTAATACAGGGTTCGAGCAGTACTTC. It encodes CASTNTGFEQYF.

Here the CDR3 DNA reads TGCGCCAGCAGGGGACAACTATCAAACTATGGCTACACCTTC. Translated: CASRGQLSNYGYTF. J is TRBJ1-2 and V is TRBV5-1; the D gene is possibly TRBD1 (6 bases). Germline V lookup: CDR1 SGHRS, CDR2 YFSETQ. Between the trimmed V and J ends, which lost 5 bases and 2 bases, there was a span of 13 bases. The CDR3 spans 14 residues. Full variable domain (remainder filled in from reference TRBV5-1 and TRBJ1-2): KAGVTQTPRYLIKTRGQQVTLSCSPISGHRSVSWYQQTPGQGLQFLFEYFSETQRNKGNFPGRFSGRQFSNSRSEMNVSTLELGDSALYLCASRGQLSNYGYTFGSGTRLTVV.

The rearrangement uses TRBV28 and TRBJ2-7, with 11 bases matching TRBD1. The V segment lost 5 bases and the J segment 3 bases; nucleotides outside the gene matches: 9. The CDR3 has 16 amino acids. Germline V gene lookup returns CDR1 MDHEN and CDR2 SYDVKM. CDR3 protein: CASSLSGTGGVYEQYF. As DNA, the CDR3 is TGTGCCAGCAGTCTCTCCGGGACAGGGGGAGTCTACGAGCAGTACTTC.

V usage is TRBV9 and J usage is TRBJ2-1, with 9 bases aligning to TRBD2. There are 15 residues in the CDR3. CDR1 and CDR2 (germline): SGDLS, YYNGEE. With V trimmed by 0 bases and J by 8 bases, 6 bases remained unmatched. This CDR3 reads CASSVGSGGRDEQFF. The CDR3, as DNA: TGTGCCAGCAGCGTAGGTAGCGGGGGAAGGGATGAGCAGTTCTTC.

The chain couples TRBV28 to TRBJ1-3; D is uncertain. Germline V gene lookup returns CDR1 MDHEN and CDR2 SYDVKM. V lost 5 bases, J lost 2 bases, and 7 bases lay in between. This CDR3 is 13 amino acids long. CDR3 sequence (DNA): TGTGCCAGCAGTCATACAACTGGAAACACCATATATTTT. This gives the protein CASSHTTGNTIYF. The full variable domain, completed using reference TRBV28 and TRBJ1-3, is DVKVTQSSRYLVKRTGEKVFLECVQDMDHENMFWYRQDPGLGLRLIYFSYDVKMKEKGDIPEGYSVSREKKERFSLILESASTNQTSMYLCASSHTTGNTIYFGEGSWLTVV.

This CDR3 reads CASSPRQGPDSPLHF. CDR3 bases: TGTGCCAGCAGCCCAAGACAGGGTCCCGATTCACCCCTCCACTTT. The chain employs TRBV7-9 and TRBJ1-6, with 7 bases that match TRBD1. V was clipped by 5 bases and J by 8 bases; unmatched bases: 9. This CDR3 has 15 amino acids. Germline V gene lookup returns CDR1 SEHNR and CDR2 FQNEAQ (reference sequence).

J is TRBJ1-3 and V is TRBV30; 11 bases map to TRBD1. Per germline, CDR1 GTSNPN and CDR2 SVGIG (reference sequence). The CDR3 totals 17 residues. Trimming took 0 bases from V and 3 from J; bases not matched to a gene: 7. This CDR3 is CAWSVLGDRGFGNTIYF. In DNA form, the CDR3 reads TGTGCCTGGAGTGTACTCGGGGACAGGGGGTTTGGAAACACCATATATTTT. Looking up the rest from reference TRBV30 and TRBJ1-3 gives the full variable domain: SQTIHQWPATLVQPVGSPLSLECTVEGTSNPNLYWYRQAAGRGLQLLFYSVGIGQISSEVPQNLSASRPQDRQFILSSKKLLLSDSGFYLCAWSVLGDRGFGNTIYFGEGSWLTVV.

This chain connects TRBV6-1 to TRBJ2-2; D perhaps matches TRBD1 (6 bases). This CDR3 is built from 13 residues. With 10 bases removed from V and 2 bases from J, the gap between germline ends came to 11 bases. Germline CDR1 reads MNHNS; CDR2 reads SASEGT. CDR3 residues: CATGQRNTGELFF. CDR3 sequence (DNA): TGTGCCACCGGACAGAGAAACACCGGGGAGCTGTTTTTT.

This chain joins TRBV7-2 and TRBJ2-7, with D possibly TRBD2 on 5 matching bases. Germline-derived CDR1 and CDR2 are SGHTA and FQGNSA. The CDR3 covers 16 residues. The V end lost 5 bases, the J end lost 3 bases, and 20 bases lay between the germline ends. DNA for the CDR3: TGTGCCAGCAGCCTGACTTTATGGACTGTAAGCTACGAGCAGTACTTC. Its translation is CASSLTLWTVSYEQYF.

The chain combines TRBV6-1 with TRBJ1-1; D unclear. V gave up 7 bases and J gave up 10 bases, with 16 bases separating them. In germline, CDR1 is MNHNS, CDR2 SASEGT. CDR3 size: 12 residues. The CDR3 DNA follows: TGTGCCAGCACGAGAGAGGGAGTAAGAGCTTTCTTT. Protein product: CASTREGVRAFF.

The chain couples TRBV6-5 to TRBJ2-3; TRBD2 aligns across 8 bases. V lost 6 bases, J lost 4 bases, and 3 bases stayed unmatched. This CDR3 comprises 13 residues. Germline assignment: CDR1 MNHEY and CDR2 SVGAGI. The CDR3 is CASRIGGADTQYF. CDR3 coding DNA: TGTGCCAGCAGAATCGGGGGGGCAGATACGCAGTATTTT.

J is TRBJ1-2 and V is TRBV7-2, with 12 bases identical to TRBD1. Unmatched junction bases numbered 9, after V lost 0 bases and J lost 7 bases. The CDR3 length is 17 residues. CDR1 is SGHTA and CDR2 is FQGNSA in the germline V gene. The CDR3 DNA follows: TGTGCCAGCAGCTTAGCCCCCGGGACAGGGGGCGCGTCTGGCTACACCTTC. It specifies CASSLAPGTGGASGYTF.

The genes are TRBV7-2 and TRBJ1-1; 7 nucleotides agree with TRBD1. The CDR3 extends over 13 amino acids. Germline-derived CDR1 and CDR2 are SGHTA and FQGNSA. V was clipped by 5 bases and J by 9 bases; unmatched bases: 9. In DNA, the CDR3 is TGTGCCAGCAGCCTACCACCAGGGGGAAAAGCTTTCTTT. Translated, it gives CASSLPPGGKAFF. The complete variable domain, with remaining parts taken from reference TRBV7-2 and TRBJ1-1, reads GAGVSQSPSNKVTEKGKDVELRCDPISGHTALYWYRQSLGQGLEFLIYFQGNSAPDKSGLPSDRFSAERTGGSVSTLTIQRTQQEDSAVYLCASSLPPGGKAFFGQGTRLTVV.

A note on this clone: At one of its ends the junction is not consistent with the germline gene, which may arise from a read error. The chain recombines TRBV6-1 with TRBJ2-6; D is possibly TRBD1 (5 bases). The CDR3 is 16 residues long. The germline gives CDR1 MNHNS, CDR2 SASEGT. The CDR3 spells CASSALPPSGANALTF. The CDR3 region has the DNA TGTGCCAGCAGTGCCCTTCCACCCTCTGGGGCCAACGCCCTGACTTTC.

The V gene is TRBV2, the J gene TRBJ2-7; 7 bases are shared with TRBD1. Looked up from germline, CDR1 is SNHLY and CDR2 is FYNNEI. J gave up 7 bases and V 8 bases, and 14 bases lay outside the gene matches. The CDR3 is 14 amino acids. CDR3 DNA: TGTGCCAGCGCTAGTCCAGGGGGTGCAAGGGAGCAGTACTTC. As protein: CASASPGGAREQYF.

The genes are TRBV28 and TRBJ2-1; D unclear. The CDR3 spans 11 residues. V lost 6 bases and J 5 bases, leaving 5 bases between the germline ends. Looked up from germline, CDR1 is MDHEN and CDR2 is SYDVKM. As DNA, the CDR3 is TGTGCCAGCAGCCTAAACAATGAGCAGTTCTTC. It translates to CASSLNNEQFF.

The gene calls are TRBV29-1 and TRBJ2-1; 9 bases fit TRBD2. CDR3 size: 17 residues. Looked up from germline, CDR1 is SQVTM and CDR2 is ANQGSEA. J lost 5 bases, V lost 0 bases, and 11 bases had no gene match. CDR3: CSVEEEGRGGRDNEQFF. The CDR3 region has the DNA TGCAGCGTTGAAGAAGAAGGGCGGGGGGGCCGGGACAATGAGCAGTTCTTC.

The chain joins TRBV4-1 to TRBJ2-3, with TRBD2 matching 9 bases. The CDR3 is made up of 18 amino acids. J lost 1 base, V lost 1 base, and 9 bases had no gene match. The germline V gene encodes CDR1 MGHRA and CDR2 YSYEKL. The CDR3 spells CASSQVGRRGGRTDTQYF. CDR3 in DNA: TGCGCCAGCAGCCAAGTCGGGCGGCGGGGGGGCCGCACAGATACGCAGTATTTT.

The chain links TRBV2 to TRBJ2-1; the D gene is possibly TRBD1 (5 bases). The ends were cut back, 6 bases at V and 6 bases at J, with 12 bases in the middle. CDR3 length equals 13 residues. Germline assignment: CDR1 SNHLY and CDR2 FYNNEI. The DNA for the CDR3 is TGTGCCAGCAGCTACCTCCAGGGCAATGAGCAGTTCTTC. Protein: CASSYLQGNEQFF.

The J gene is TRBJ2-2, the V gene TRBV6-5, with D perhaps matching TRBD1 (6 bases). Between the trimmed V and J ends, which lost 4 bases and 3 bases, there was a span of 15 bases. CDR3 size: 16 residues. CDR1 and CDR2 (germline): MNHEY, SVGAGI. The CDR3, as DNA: TGTGCCAGCAGTTCGCATCAGGGGTCGGACACCGGGGAGCTGTTTTTT. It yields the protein CASSSHQGSDTGELFF.

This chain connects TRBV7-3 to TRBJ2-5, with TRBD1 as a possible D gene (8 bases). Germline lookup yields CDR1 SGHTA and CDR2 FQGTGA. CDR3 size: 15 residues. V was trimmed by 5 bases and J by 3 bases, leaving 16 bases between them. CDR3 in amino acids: CASSTGQGGEETQYF. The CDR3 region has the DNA TGTGCCAGCAGCACCGGACAGGGAGGGGAAGAGACCCAGTACTTC.